The clone carrying this T cell receptor beta chain came up a few times. CDR3-region Arm-PCR and iRepertoire HTBI primers produced the TCR beta libraries. Original analysis: Across the samples, identification revealed 55 to 75 TRBV and 11 to 15 TRBJ segments. TCRdb independently ran MiXCR on the multiplex PCR reads; one entry per CDR3 protein. These V and J calls are TCRdb output, not the study's own analysis. The sample records about 330,000 distinct CDR3 sequences, 15% to 20% being singletons. The CDR3 runs to 13 residues. Germline CDR1 reads SEHNR; CDR2 reads FQNEAQ (reference sequence). V was clipped by 5 bases and J by 8 bases; unmatched bases: 8. Time point: newly diagnosed GD, antithyroid drugs for less than 3 months. The TCR library was made from RNA that had been extracted from PBMCs in TRIzol. The peripheral blood volume drawn was 8 to 9.5 milliliters, and it was collected into EDTA tubes. The data stem from a study of regulatory T cells in long-lasting Graves disease.

These data also featured in a second study, about T cells in Graves' hyperthyroidism and ophthalmopathy. From that report: During a first-round RT-PCR of the TCR CDR3, the HTBI primer set was used.

This rearrangement joins TRBV7-9 to TRBJ1-2; 7 bases are a match to TRBD1. This TCR derives from a woman in her late teens or twenties with Graves disease. Sample: peripheral blood mononuclear cells (PBMCs), taken at new diagnosis, from a patient treated with antithyroid drugs. In DNA form, the CDR3 reads TGTGCCAGCAGCCAGGGGGGCATGAGAGGCTACACCTTC. Amino acids: CASSQGGMRGYTF.